This T cell receptor (beta chain) appears in the sequencing data of a study of cytomegalovirus exposure and HLA in healthy donors. Regarding the study as a whole: Sequencing artifact likely explains a cluster of highly shared sequence variants. Across donors, sequencing depth was assumed by presence/absence analyses to be roughly uniform. While the bulk of TCR sequences proved rare, some public TCRs turned up in many donors. Accurate prediction of most subjects' HLA-A and HLA-B alleles from TCR beta sequences was reported.

The length of the CDR3 is 15 residues. Trimming took 2 bases from V and 4 from J; bases not matched to a gene: 5. The germline gives CDR1 MNHEY, CDR2 SVGAGI. PCR used 60 Vbeta primers and 13 Jbeta primers. The table came from immunoSEQ multiplex PCR; TCRdb's copy has only in-frame clones and leaves some out. The sample records 200,000 to 250,000 clones, 70% to 90% being singletons. With regard to this clone: Antigen unknown.

The V and J genes are TRBV6-5 and TRBJ2-3; the match to TRBD2 covers 8 bases. This receptor was identified in a woman aged 60-70 years in good health and CMV-seropositive. The specimen was PBMCs. The CDR3 DNA sequence: TGTGCCAGCAGTTACCGGACGGGAGGGGCAGATACGCAGTATTTT. Translating gives CASSYRTGGADTQYF.